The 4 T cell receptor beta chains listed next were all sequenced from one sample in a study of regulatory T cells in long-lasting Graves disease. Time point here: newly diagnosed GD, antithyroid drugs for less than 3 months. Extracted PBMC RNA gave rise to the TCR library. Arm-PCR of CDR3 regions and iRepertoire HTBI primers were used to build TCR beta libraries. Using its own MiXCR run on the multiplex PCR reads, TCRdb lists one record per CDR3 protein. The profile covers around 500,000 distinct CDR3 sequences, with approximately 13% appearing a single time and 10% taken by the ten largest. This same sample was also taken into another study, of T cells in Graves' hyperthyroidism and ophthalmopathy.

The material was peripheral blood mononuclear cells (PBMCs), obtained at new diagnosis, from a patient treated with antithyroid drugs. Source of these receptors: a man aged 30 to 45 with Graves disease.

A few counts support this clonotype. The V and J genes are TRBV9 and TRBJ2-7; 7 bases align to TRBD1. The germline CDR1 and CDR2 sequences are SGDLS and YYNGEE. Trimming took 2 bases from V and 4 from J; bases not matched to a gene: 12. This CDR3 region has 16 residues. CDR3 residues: CASSVTGASTVYEQYF. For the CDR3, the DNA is TGTGCCAGCAGCGTCACAGGGGCCTCGACGGTATACGAGCAGTACTTC.

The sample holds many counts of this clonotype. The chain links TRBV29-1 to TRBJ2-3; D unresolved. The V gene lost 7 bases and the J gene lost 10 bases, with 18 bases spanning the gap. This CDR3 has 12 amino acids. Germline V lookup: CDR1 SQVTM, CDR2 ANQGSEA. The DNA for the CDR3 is TGCAGCGGTATTTCACTTCGCGAGGCGCAGTATTTT. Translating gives CSGISLREAQYF.

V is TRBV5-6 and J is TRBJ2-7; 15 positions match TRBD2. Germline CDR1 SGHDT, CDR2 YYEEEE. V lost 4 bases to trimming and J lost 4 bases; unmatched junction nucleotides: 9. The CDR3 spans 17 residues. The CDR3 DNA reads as TGTGCCAGCAGCCCGTCCGGACTAGCGGGAGGGGTGTACGAGCAGTACTTC. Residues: CASSPSGLAGGVYEQYF.

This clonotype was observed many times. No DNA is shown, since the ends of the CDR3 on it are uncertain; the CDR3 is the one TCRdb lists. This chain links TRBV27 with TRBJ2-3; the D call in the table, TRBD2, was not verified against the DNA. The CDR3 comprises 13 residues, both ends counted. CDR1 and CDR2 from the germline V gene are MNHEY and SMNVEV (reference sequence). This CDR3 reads CASSSSGSDTQYF.